This entry describes one T cell receptor (beta chain). No antigen is known for it. PCR primers comprised 60 Vbeta and 13 Jbeta primers. Under the authors' procedure: Some 80 million unique TCR beta chains, roughly 11 million shared, were counted in a later analysis. Assay used: immunoSEQ multiplex PCR; TCRdb lists only in-frame clones, some missing. V, J and clone size are taken as reported in that table, and D and trimming were inferred from the DNA itself. Of 200,000 to 250,000 clones detected, roughly 84% appear once; the ten largest clones hold 1.5% to 2%. These data originate in a study of cytomegalovirus exposure and HLA in healthy donors. Findings and limits, study-wide: As was reported, the classifier diagnosed cytomegalovirus status with high specificity and sensitivity.

The sequence was collected from a man aged 50-59 years in good health and CMV-seronegative. The sample consisted of PBMCs.

CDR3 protein: CSVDLAGVLRYGYTF. Written as DNA, the CDR3 is TGCAGCGTTGATCTAGCAGGGGTCTTACGCTATGGCTACACCTTC. The V gene is TRBV29-1, the J gene TRBJ1-2; possibly TRBD1 for D (6 bases). This CDR3 comprises 15 residues. Trimming pared 3 bases from V and 4 bases from J, leaving 18 bases between. Germline lookup yields CDR1 SQVTM and CDR2 ANQGSEA.